The TCR beta chain described here comes from a study of resident and recirculating memory T cells in vitiligo (dated by TCRdb to 2016 to 2018). The study in broad terms: For TCR beta sequencing, each of a few stable vitiligo patients provided PBMCs along with epidermis taken by shave biopsy from two lesional and two nonlesional sites. The human TCR beta sequencing tested whether specific clones in lesional vitiligo skin differed from clones in nonlesional skin and blood. Without any cell sorting, samples were homogenized immediately before genomic DNA was extracted using the Qiagen DNeasy Blood & Tissue Kit.

Study-level results and caveats: Clonality was not the same from one vitiligo lesion to another, and no unique dominant TCR clone turned up. By overlap and correlation analysis, no significant repertoire overlap was shown between biopsies, even within a single patient, except for each lesion compared with itself. Mechanistic studies in the future are needed to assess how much the detected T cell clones and the human Trm pools versus Tcm pools each contribute. Because TCR sequences were not shared across biopsy sites or across patients, the findings suggest that different lesions are infiltrated by different T cell clones, a pattern described as private specificity.

A word on this clone: What this receptor recognizes is not known. Qualities for individual bases were not recorded, and no much larger clone is one base off.

TCR beta chains were amplified from genomic DNA with the immunoSEQ hsTCRB kit. The immunoSEQ service ran the sequencing of the TCR beta libraries on an Illumina MiSeq instrument. The original methods were these. Repertoire data were analyzed using the immunoSEQ Analyzer. TCRdb limited this immuneACCESS table to in-frame rearrangements with V and J called. A share of clones is missing; checked studies link under half to unresolved V genes, and the rest is unexplained. D and trimming come from the DNA, and the V and J calls and clone size come from that table. The sample has more than 70,000 clones on record, just over 90% of them singletons. Approximately 5.4% of the sample is held by the ten biggest clonotypes. The germline V gene encodes CDR1 MDHEN and CDR2 SYDVKM. Between the V and J ends, shortened by 1 base and 10 bases respectively, the junction contains 9 bases. The CDR3 measures 12 amino acids from cysteine to phenylalanine. CDR3 DNA is the only sequence kept; it has 36 bases, read in frame from the first base.

Stable vitiligo was defined as no change in lesions over the previous 6 months. Stable patients also had to lack confetti depigmentation, a clinical sign of active vitiligo. Any patient who had received treatment in the previous three months was excluded. PBMCs were isolated from heparinized blood by Ficoll density gradient centrifugation and then flash-frozen. Material: blood. The clonotype originates from a male donor with vitiligo. The chain is made from TRBV28 and TRBJ2-3, with no D gene named confidently. The DNA sequence reads TGTGCCAGCAGTTTATTAGGCGACTCGCAGTATTTT. Its protein product is CASSLLGDSQYF.